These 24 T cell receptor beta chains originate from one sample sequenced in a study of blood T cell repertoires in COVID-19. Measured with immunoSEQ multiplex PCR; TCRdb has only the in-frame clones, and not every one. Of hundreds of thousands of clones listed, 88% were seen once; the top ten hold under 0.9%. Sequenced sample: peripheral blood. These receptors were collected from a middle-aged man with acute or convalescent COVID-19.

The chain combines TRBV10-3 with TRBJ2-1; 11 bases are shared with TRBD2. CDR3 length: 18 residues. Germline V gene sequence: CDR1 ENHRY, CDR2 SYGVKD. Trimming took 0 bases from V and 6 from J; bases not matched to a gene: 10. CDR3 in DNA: TGTGCCATCAGTGAGTCGGGTTTAGCGGGAGGGAACGGCAATGAGCAGTTCTTC. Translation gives CAISESGLAGGNGNEQFF.

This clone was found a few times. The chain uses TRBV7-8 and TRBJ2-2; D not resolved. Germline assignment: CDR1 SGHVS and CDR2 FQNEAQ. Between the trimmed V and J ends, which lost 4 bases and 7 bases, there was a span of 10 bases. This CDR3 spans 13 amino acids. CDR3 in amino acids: CASSSHRSGELFF. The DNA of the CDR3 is TGTGCCAGCAGCTCCCATCGTAGCGGGGAGCTGTTTTTT.

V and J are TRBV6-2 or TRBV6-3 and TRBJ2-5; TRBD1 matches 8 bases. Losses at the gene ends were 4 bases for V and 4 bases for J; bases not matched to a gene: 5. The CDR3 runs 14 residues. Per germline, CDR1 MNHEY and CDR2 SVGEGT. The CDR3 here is CASSFQTGVETQYF. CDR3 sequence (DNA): TGTGCCAGCAGTTTTCAGACAGGGGTAGAGACCCAGTACTTC.

For the CDR3, the DNA is TGCGCCAGCAGCGGAGGACAGGGGGTAAATAATTCACCCCTCCACTTT. It yields the protein CASSGGQGVNNSPLHF. The chain uses TRBV5-1 and TRBJ1-6, with 10 bases lining up with TRBD1. Germline CDR1 reads SGHRS; CDR2 reads YFSETQ. Trimming took 4 bases from V and 5 from J; bases not matched to a gene: 6. The CDR3 has 16 residues.

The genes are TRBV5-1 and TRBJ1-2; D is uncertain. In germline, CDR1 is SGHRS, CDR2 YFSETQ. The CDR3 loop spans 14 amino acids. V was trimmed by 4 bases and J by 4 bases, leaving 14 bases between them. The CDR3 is CASSPVDQTYGYTF. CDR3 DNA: TGCGCCAGCAGCCCTGTAGATCAAACCTATGGCTACACCTTC.

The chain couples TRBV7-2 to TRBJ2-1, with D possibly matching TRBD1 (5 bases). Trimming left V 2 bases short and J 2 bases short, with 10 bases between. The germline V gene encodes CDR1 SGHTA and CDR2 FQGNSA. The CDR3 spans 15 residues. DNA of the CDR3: TGTGCCAGCAGCTTACAGGGCCCCACCTACAATGAGCAGTTCTTC. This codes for CASSLQGPTYNEQFF.

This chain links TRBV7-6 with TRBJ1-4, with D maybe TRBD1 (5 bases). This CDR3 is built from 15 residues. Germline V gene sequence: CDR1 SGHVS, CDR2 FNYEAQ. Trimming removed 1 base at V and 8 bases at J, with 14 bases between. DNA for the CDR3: TGTGCCAGCAGCTTAGGAGGAGGGGAAGGGGAAAAACTGTTTTTT. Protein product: CASSLGGGEGEKLFF.

Written as DNA, the CDR3 is TGTGCCAGCAGATGGGGACAGGGGGGCCTCGATGAGCAGTTCTTC. This sequence encodes CASRWGQGGLDEQFF. The rearrangement uses TRBV6-5 and TRBJ2-1, with TRBD1 matching 11 bases. CDR1 MNHEY and CDR2 SVGAGI come from the germline V gene. The V and J ends lost 6 bases and 8 bases, in that order; junction bases with no gene match: 9. The CDR3 has 15 residues.

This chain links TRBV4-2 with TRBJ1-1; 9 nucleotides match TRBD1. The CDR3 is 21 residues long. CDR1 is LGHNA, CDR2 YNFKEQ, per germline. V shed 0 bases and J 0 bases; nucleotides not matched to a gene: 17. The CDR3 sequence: CASSQDVYSHRQGVMNTEAFF. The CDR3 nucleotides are TGTGCCAGCAGCCAAGACGTCTACTCTCACCGACAGGGGGTGATGAACACTGAAGCTTTCTTT.

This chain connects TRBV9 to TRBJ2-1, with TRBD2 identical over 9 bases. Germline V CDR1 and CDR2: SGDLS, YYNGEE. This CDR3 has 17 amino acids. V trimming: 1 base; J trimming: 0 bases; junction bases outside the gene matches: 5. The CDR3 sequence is CASSVNLAGPSYNEQFF. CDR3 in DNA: TGTGCCAGCAGCGTAAATCTAGCGGGGCCCTCCTACAATGAGCAGTTCTTC.

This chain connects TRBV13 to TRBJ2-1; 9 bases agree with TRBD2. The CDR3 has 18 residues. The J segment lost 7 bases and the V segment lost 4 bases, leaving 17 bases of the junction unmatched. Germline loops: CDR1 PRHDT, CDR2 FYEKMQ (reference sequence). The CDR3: CASSSPAARREGGNEQFF. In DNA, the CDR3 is TGTGCCAGCAGCTCCCCGGCGGCTCGGCGGGAGGGCGGGAATGAGCAGTTCTTC.

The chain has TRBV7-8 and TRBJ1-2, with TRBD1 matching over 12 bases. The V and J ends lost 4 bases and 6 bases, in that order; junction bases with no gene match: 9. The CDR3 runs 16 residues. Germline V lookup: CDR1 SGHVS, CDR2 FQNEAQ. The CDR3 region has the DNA TGTGCCAGCAGCTCGGTAGGGACAGGGGGCGCGAATGGCTACACCTTC. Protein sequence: CASSSVGTGGANGYTF. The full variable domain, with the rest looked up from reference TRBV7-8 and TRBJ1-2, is GAGVSQSPRYKVAKRGQDVALRCDPISGHVSLFWYQQALGQGPEFLTYFQNEAQLDKSGLPSDRFFAERPEGSVSTLKIQRTQQEDSAVYLCASSSVGTGGANGYTFGSGTRLTVV.

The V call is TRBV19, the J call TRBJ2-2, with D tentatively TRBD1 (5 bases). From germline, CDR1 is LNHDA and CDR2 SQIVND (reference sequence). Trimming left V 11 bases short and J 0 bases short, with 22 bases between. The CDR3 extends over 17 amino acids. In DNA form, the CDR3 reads TGTGCCGTAGGGGTCCTAGGCGGCTACGCGAACACCGGGGAGCTGTTTTTT. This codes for CAVGVLGGYANTGELFF.

The CDR3 loop is CSASGTGNEETQYF. The DNA for the CDR3 is TGCAGTGCTAGTGGGACAGGGAATGAGGAGACCCAGTACTTC. This chain uses TRBV20-1 with TRBJ2-5; 9 positions agree with TRBD1. The CDR3 contains 14 residues. Germline V gene sequence: CDR1 DFQATT, CDR2 SNEGSKA (reference sequence). Trimming cost V 3 bases and J 5 bases; bases outside gene matches: 7.

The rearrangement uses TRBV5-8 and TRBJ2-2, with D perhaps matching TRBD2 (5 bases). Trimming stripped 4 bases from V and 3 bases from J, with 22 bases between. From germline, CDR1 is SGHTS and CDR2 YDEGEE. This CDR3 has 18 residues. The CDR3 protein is CASSERSPQSGYTGELFF. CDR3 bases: TGTGCCAGCAGCGAAAGGAGTCCCCAGAGCGGATACACCGGGGAGCTGTTTTTT.

This chain's CDR3 is CASSQLGTSGHYEQYF. The CDR3 DNA sequence: TGTGCCAGCAGCCAGCTAGGGACTAGCGGGCACTACGAGCAGTACTTC. J is TRBJ2-7 and V is TRBV11-1, with 12 bases that match TRBD2. This CDR3 contains 16 residues. V trimming: 5 bases; J trimming: 3 bases; junction bases outside the gene matches: 8. The germline V gene has CDR1 SGHAT and CDR2 FQDESV (reference sequence).

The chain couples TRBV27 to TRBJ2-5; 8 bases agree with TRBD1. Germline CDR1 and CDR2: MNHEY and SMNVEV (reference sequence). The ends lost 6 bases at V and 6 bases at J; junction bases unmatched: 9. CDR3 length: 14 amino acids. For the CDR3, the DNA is TGTGCCAGCAGAGTCCGACAGGGGTTGAAGACCCAGTACTTC. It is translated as CASRVRQGLKTQYF.

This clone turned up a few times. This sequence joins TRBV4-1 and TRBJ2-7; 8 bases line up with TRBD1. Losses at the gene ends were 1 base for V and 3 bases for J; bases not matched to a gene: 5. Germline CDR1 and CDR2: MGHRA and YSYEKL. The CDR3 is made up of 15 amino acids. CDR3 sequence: CASSQAPTGVYEQYF. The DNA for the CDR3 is TGCGCCAGCAGCCAAGCACCGACAGGGGTCTACGAGCAGTACTTC.

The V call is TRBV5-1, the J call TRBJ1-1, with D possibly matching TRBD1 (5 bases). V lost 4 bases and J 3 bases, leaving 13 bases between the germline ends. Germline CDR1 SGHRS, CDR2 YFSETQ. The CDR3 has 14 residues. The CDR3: CASSPGGGDTEAFF. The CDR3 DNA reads TGCGCCAGCAGCCCAGGAGGAGGGGACACTGAAGCTTTCTTT.

CDR3: CASSLGATTGELFF. DNA for the CDR3: TGCGCCAGCAGCTTGGGGGCGACGACCGGGGAGCTGTTTTTT. The rearrangement uses TRBV5-1 and TRBJ2-2; D gene ambiguous. CDR1 and CDR2 from the germline V gene are SGHRS and YFSETQ. The CDR3 consists of 14 residues. V was trimmed by 0 bases and J by 5 bases, leaving 8 bases between them.

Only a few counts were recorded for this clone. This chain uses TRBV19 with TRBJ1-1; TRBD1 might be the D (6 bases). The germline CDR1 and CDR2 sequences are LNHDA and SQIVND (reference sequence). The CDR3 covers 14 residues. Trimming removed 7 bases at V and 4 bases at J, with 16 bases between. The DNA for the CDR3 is TGTGCCAGTAATCTCAGGGGAAGGAGCACTGAAGCTTTCTTT. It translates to CASNLRGRSTEAFF.

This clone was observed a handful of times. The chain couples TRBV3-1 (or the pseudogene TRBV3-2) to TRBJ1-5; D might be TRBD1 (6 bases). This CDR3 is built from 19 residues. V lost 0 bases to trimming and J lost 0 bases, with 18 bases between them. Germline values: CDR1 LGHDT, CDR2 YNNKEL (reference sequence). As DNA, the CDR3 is TGTGCCAGCAGCCAAGACGGCGACAGGACCATATATAGCAATCAGCCCCAGCATTTT. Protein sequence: CASSQDGDRTIYSNQPQHF.

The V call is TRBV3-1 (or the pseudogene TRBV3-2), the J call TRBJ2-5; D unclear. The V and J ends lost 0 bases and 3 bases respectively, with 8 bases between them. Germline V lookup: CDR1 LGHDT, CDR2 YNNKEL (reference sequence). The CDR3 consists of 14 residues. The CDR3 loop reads CASSQDLAEETQYF. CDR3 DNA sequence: TGTGCCAGCAGCCAAGACCTGGCGGAAGAGACCCAGTACTTC.

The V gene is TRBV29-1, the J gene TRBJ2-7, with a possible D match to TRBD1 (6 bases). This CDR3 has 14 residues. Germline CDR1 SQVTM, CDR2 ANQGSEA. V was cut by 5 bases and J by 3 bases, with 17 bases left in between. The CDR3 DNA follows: TGCAGCGTTTCCGGGACACACGATTTCTACGAGCAGTACTTC. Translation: CSVSGTHDFYEQYF.